Included here is one T cell receptor (beta chain) sequence, with context. MiXCR was run by TCRdb on the 5' RACE reads, yielding one entry per CDR3 protein. This table holds 600,000 to 800,000 distinct CDR3 sequences, 20% to 25% found once. The sample is drawn from a study of identical twins. This sample was also put to use in a study of T cells expressing NK-cell markers.

The source of this sequence is a woman between 18 and 29 years old in good health. The source material was PBMCs.

CDR3 DNA: TGCAGCGTTATTTCGATGGGACTGGGGGCTTTCTTT. Amino acids: CSVISMGLGAFF. The chain employs TRBV29-1 and TRBJ1-1; tentatively, D is TRBD1 (5 bases). The CDR3 spans 12 residues. CDR1 and CDR2 from the germline V gene are SQVTM and ANQGSEA. V was clipped by 5 bases and J by 11 bases, with 18 bases between them.